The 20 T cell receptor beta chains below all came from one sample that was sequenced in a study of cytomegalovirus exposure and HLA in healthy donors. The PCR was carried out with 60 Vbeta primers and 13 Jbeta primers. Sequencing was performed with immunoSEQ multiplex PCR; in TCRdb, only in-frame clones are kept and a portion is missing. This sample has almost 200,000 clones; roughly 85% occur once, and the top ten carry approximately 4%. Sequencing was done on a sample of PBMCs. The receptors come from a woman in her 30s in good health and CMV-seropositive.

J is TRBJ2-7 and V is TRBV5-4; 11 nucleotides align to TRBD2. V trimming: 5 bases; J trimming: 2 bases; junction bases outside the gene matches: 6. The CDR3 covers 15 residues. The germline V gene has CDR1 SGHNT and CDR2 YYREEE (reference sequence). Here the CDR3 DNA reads TGTGCCAGCAGTATTGATAGCGGGAGGGCCTACGAGCAGTACTTC. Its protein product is CASSIDSGRAYEQYF.

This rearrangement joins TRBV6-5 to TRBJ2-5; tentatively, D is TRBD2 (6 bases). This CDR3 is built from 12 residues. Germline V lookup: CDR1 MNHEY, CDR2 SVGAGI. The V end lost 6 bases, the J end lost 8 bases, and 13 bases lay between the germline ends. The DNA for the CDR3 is TGTGCCAGCAGCTCGCGAGCGGGTACCCAGTACTTC. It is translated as CASSSRAGTQYF.

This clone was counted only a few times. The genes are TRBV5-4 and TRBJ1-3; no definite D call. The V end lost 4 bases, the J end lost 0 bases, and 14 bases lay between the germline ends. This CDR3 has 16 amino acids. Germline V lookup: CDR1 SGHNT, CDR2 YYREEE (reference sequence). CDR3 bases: TGTGCCAGCAGCCCGAGCCCTAGCCCCTCTGGAAACACCATATATTTT. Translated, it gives CASSPSPSPSGNTIYF.

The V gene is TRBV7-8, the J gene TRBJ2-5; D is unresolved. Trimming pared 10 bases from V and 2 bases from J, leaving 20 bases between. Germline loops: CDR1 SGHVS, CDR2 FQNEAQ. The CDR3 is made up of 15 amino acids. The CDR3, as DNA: TGTGCCACCAGGACCGCCGTTAGCTCTCAAGAGACCCAGTACTTC. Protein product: CATRTAVSSQETQYF.

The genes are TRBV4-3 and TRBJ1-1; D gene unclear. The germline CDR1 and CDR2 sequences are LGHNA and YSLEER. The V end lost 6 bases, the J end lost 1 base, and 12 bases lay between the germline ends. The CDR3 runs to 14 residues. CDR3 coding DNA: TGCGCCAGCAGTCAGATCTCCGAGAACACTGAAGCTTTCTTT. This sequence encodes CASSQISENTEAFF.

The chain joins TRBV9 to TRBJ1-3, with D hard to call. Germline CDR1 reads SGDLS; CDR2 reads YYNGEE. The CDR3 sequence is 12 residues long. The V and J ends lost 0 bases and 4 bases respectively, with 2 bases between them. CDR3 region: CASSVVGNTIYF. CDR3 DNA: TGTGCCAGCAGCGTAGTAGGAAACACCATATATTTT.

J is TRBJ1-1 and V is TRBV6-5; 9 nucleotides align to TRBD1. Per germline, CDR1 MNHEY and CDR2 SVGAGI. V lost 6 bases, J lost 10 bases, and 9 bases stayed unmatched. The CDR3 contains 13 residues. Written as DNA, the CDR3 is TGTGCCAGCAGCCGATCCCTGGACAGGGGAGCTTTCTTT. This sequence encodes CASSRSLDRGAFF.

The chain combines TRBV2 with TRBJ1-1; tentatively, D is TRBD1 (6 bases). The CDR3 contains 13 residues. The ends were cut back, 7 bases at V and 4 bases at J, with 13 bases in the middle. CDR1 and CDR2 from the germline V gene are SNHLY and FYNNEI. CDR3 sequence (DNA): TGTGCCAGCACCGTAACCAGGGGCACTGAAGCTTTCTTT. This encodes CASTVTRGTEAFF.

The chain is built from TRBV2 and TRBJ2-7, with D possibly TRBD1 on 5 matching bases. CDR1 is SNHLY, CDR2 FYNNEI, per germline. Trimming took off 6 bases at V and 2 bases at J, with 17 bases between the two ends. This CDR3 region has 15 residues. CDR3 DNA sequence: TGTGCCAGCAGCCCCTTTCCGACAGAGACCTACGAGCAGTACTTC. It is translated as CASSPFPTETYEQYF.

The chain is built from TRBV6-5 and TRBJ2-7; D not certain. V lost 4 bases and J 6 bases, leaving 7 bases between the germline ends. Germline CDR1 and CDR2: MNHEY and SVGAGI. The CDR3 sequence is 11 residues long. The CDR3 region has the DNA TGTGCCAGCAGTTCGCAGGTCGAGCAGTACTTC. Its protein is CASSSQVEQYF.

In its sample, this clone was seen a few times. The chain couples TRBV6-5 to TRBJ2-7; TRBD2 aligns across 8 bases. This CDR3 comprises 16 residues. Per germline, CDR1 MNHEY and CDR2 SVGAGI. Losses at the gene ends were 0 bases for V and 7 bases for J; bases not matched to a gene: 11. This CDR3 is CASSYSVELAAWEQYF. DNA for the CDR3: TGTGCCAGCAGTTACTCCGTCGAACTAGCGGCGTGGGAGCAGTACTTC.

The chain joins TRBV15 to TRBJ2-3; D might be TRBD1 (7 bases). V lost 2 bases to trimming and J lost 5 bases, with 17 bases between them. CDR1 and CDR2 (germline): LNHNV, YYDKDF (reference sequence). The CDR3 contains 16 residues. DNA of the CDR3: TGTGCCACCAGCAGATCTAGGAGGGGGCTTGGAGATACGCAGTATTTT. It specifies CATSRSRRGLGDTQYF.

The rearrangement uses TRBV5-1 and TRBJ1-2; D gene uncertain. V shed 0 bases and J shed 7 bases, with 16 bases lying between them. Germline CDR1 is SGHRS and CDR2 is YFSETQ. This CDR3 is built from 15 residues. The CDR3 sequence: CASSLVGERRSGYTF. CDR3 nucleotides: TGCGCCAGCAGCTTGGTCGGGGAGCGGCGGTCTGGCTACACCTTC.

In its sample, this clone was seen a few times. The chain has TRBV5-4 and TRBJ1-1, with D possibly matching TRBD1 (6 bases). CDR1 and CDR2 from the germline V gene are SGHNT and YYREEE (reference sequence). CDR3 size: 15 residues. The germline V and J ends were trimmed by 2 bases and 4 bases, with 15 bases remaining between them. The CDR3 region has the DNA TGTGCCAGCAGCTTACGGGCAGGGACAAGCACTGAAGCTTTCTTT. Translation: CASSLRAGTSTEAFF.

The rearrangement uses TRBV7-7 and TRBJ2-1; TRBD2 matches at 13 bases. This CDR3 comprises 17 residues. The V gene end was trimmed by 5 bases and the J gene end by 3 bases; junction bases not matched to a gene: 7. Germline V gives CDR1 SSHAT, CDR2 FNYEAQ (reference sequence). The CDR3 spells CASSLGLAGDDYNEQFF. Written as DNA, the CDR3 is TGTGCCAGCAGCCTAGGACTAGCGGGAGATGACTACAATGAGCAGTTCTTC.

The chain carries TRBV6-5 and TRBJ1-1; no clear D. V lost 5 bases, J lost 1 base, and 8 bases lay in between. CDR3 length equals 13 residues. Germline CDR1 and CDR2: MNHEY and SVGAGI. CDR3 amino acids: CASSKRENTEAFF. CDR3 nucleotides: TGTGCCAGCAGTAAGAGGGAGAACACTGAAGCTTTCTTT.

This CDR3 is CASSSTITGGAGQPQHF. CDR3 coding DNA: TGTGCCAGCAGCTCCACAATAACAGGGGGCGCGGGTCAGCCCCAGCATTTT. This chain joins TRBV7-2 and TRBJ1-5; 9 positions agree with TRBD1. V was pared by 4 bases and J by 6 bases, with 13 bases of the junction left unmatched. The CDR3 covers 17 residues. From germline, CDR1 is SGHTA and CDR2 FQGNSA.

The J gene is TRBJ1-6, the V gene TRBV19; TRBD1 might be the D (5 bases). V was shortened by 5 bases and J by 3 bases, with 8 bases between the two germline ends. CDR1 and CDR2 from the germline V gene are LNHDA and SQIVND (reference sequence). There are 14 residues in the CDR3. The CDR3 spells CASSWGDYNSPLHF. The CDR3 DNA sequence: TGTGCCAGTAGTTGGGGGGACTATAATTCACCCCTCCACTTT. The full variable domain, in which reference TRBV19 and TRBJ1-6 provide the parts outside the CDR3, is DGGITQSPKYLFRKEGQNVTLSCEQNLNHDAMYWYRQDPGQGLRLIYYSQIVNDFQKGDIAEGYSVSREKKESFPLTVTSAQKNPTAFYLCASSWGDYNSPLHFGNGTRLTVT.

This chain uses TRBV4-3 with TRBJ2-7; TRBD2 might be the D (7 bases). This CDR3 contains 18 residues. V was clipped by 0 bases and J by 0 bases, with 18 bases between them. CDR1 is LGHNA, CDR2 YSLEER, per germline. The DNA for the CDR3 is TGCGCCAGCAGCCAAGAAAGGGAGGGGGTATATGGCTCCTACGAGCAGTACTTC. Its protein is CASSQEREGVYGSYEQYF.

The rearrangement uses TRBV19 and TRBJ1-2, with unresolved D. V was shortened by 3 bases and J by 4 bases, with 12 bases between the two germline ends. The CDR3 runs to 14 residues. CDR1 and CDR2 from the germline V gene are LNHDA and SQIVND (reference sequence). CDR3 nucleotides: TGTGCCAGTAGTATTGGCACGCGGGGCTATGGCTACACCTTC. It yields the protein CASSIGTRGYGYTF. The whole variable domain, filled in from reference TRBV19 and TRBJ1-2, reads DGGITQSPKYLFRKEGQNVTLSCEQNLNHDAMYWYRQDPGQGLRLIYYSQIVNDFQKGDIAEGYSVSREKKESFPLTVTSAQKNPTAFYLCASSIGTRGYGYTFGSGTRLTVV.